The clone carrying this T cell receptor beta chain appeared a few times. The antigen is not known. The sample belongs to a study of CD8 T cells in ankylosing spondylitis. Generation of TCR beta libraries employed quantitative 5'-RACE incorporating molecular barcodes. TCRdb redid the calling of the 5' RACE reads with MiXCR, one entry per CDR3 protein. The profile covers 350,000 or so distinct CDR3 sequences, with approximately 15% appearing a single time and approximately 0.99% taken by the ten largest. General study results and limits: There was a TCR beta motif, made of eight highly homologous variants, that appeared characteristic of ankylosing spondylitis blood. Earlier literature documents some of the motif variants in reactive arthritis synovial fluid and blood. It was reported that disease-linked clones were significantly enriched in matched ankylosing spondylitis synovial fluid.

CDR3 length: 15 amino acids. Between the trimmed V and J ends, which lost 2 bases and 2 bases, there was a span of 13 bases. CDR1 is SGHKS and CDR2 is YYEKEE in the germline V gene (reference sequence). Sample: blood, either unsorted or a sorted T cell fraction (not recorded which). The V and J genes are TRBV5-5 and TRBJ2-5, with D tentatively TRBD1 (6 bases). The clonotype comes from a male donor with ankylosing spondylitis or in good health (not recorded which). The CDR3 DNA reads TGTGCCAGCAGCTTTGACAGGAACGTTCAAGAGACCCAGTACTTC. This sequence encodes CASSFDRNVQETQYF.